What follows are 4 T cell receptor beta chains derived from one specimen sequenced in a study of OX40 agonist ivuxolimab in advanced cancers. The repertoire was sequenced with immunoSEQ multiplex PCR; TCRdb's copy has only in-frame clones and lacks some. The profile shows about 120,000 clones, 80% to 90% of them singletons. The sample here was CD4+ or CD8+ T cells sorted from blood, taken in a trial of the OX40 agonist ivuxolimab. The receptor set was obtained from an adult with an advanced solid tumor such as melanoma, head and neck, liver or kidney cancer.

The chain recombines TRBV7-2 with TRBJ2-2, with TRBD2 identical over 7 bases. Per germline, CDR1 SGHTA and CDR2 FQGNSA. V trimming: 5 bases; J trimming: 2 bases; junction bases outside the gene matches: 5. The CDR3 is 15 amino acids. CDR3 protein: CASSRGGLNTGELFF. Here the CDR3 DNA reads TGTGCCAGCAGCCGCGGGGGACTCAACACCGGGGAGCTGTTTTTT.

J is TRBJ2-3 and V is TRBV28; possibly TRBD2 for D (5 bases). The ends were cut back, 4 bases at V and 4 bases at J, with 12 bases in the middle. This CDR3 contains 14 residues. Germline V gene lookup returns CDR1 MDHEN and CDR2 SYDVKM. CDR3 residues: CASSSQPRADTQYF. In nucleotides, the CDR3 is TGTGCCAGCAGTTCTCAACCGCGGGCAGATACGCAGTATTTT.

The chain is built from TRBV11-2 and TRBJ1-1, with a tentative D call TRBD1 (6 bases). The germline V gene has CDR1 SGHAT and CDR2 FQNNGV. This CDR3 is 16 amino acids long. Trimming pared 5 bases from V and 5 bases from J, leaving 21 bases between. This chain's CDR3 is CASSPTTGATETEAFF. Here the CDR3 DNA reads TGTGCCAGCAGCCCGACGACAGGCGCCACGGAGACTGAAGCTTTCTTT. The full variable domain, with the rest looked up from reference TRBV11-2 and TRBJ1-1, is EAGVAQSPRYKIIEKRQSVAFWCNPISGHATLYWYQQILGQGPKLLIQFQNNGVVDDSQLPKDRFSAERLKGVDSTLKIQPAKLEDSAVYLCASSPTTGATETEAFFGQGTRLTVV.

This clone was observed a few times. Here the CDR3 reads CASSPGNRDEQYF. CDR3 bases: TGTGCCAGCTCACCAGGAAACAGGGACGAGCAGTACTTC. This chain links TRBV18 with TRBJ2-7, with a tentative D call TRBD1 (6 bases). Trimming took 2 bases from V and 5 from J, leaving 10 bases between them. This CDR3 is built from 13 residues. Germline V gives CDR1 KGHSH, CDR2 LQKENI.